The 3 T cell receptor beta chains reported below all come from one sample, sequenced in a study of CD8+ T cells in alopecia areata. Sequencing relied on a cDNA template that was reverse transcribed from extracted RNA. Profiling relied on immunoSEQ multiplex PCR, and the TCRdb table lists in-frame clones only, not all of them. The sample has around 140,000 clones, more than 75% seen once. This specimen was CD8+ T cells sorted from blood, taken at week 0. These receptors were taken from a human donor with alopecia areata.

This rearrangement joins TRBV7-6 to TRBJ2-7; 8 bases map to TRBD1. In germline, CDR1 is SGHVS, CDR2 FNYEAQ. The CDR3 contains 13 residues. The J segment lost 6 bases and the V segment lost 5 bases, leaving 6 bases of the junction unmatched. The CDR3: CASSTPTGGEQYF. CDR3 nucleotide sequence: TGTGCCAGCAGCACTCCAACAGGGGGCGAGCAGTACTTC.

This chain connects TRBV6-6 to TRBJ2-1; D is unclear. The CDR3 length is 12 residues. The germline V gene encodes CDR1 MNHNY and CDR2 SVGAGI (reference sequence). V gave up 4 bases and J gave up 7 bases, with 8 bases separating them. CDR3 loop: CASSWLKNEQFF. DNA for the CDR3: TGTGCCAGCAGTTGGCTGAAGAATGAGCAGTTCTTC.

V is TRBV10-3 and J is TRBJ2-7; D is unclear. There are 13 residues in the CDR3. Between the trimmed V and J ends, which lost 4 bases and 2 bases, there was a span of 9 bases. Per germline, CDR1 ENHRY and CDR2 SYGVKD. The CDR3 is CAISAGPTYEQYF. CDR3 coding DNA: TGTGCCATCAGTGCGGGCCCGACCTACGAGCAGTACTTC.